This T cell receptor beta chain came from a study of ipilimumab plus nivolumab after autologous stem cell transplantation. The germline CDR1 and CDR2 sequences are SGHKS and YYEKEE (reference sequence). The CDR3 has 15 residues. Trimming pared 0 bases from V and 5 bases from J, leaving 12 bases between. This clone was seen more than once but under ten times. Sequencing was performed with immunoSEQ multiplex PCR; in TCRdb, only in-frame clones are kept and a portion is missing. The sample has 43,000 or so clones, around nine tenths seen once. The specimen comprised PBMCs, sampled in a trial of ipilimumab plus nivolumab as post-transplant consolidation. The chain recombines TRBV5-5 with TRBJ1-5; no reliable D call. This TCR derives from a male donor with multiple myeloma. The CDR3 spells CASSLELAAYQPQHF. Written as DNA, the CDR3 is TGTGCCAGCAGCTTGGAGTTGGCAGCCTATCAGCCCCAGCATTTT.